This T cell receptor (beta chain) appears in the sequencing data of a study of CD4 and CD8 cells across lung adenocarcinoma regions. MiXCR was run by TCRdb on the PCR reads, yielding one entry per CDR3 protein. In the table there are about 3,400 distinct CDR3 sequences, roughly three fifths of which are singletons. Germline V gene lookup returns CDR1 MNHEY and CDR2 SMNVEV (reference sequence). There are 17 residues in the CDR3. Localized lung adenocarcinoma, a non-small cell lung cancer, affected the donors. This rearrangement joins TRBV27 to TRBJ2-5; 9 bases align to TRBD1. The end of the DNA fits TRBJ2-7 better, so the J call may be wrong. Sequenced input: CD4+ T cells from the center of a lung tumor. This receptor was identified in a female donor with lung adenocarcinoma. The CD4 and CD8 labels of this study may be unreliable. The CDR3 bases are TGTGCCAGCAGTTTAAGAGGTTGGGGACAGGGAATATCCGAGCAGTACTTC. Protein: CASSLRGWGQGISEQYF.